This TCR beta chain stems from a study of T cell clones after liver transplantation. Study overall: At least one year of complete immunosuppression withdrawal without enzymes over twice normal defined tolerance. Findings and limits, study-wide: Circulating graft-donor-reactive CD4 TCRbeta sequences fell significantly post-transplant in 5 of 8 subjects.

To note about this clone: Antigen unknown.

TCRdb keeps only in-frame clones here, not all; method: immunoSEQ multiplex PCR. The top ten clones hold around 0.94% of a sample with more than 95,000 clones, roughly four fifths of them seen once. With V trimmed by 5 bases and J by 0 bases, 4 bases remained unmatched. CDR3 length: 15 amino acids. From germline, CDR1 is SGHVS and CDR2 FQNEAQ. Thawed unstimulated PBMCs were FACS-sorted by CD3, CD4 and CD8 into two populations. This chain joins TRBV7-8 and TRBJ2-1; the match to TRBD2 covers 7 bases. The input for sequencing was CD4+ T cells from blood, taken before liver transplant. The sequence derives from a human donor who received a liver transplant. CDR3 DNA: TGTGCCAGCAGCGAGCAGCGGGGCTCCTACAATGAGCAGTTCTTC. It codes for CASSEQRGSYNEQFF.